The entry below describes one TCR beta chain. The sample comes from a study of identical twins. TCRdb reprocessed the 5' RACE reads with MiXCR, giving one entry per CDR3 protein. The data contain roughly 250,000 distinct CDR3 sequences, 11% to 15% of them seen just once; the ten biggest clones take up about 9%. V dropped 4 bases and J dropped 12 bases, with 16 bases sitting between them. CDR3 length: 13 amino acids. CDR1 is LGHDT and CDR2 is YNNKEL in the germline V gene (reference sequence). V is TRBV3-1 and J is TRBJ2-1, with D perhaps TRBD1 or TRBD2 (5 bases each). Sequenced sample: memory (CD45RO+) T cells sorted from blood. This sequence was found in a woman in her late teens or twenties in good health. The DNA for the CDR3 is TGTGCCAGCAGCCCCGGGGCGAACGATGTGCAGTTCTTC. Translated: CASSPGANDVQFF.